This T cell receptor (beta chain) was sequenced during a study of blood T cell repertoires in COVID-19. The overall study: Some COVID-19 samples were acute and others convalescent; all came from the United States, Italy and Spain.

The method was immunoSEQ multiplex PCR; TCRdb's version includes in-frame clones alone and lacks a portion of them. The top ten clones hold 1% of a sample with 340,000 or so clones, roughly 87% of them seen once. CDR1 and CDR2 from the germline V gene are SGHVS and FNYEAQ. This CDR3 contains 15 residues. V gave up 0 bases and J gave up 2 bases, with 9 bases separating them. This clonotype originated in a man aged 45 to 65 with active or convalescent COVID-19. Sequencing input: peripheral blood. The J gene is TRBJ2-3, the V gene TRBV7-6; D is perhaps TRBD1 (6 bases). CDR3 in DNA: TGTGCCAGCAGCTTAGCGGGGGCGAACACAGATACGCAGTATTTT. This encodes CASSLAGANTDTQYF. The variable domain in full, completed from reference TRBV7-6 and TRBJ2-3, reads GAGVSQSPRYKVTKRGQDVALRCDPISGHVSLYWYRQALGQGPEFLTYFNYEAQQDKSGLPNDRFSAERPEGSISTLTIQRTEQRDSAMYRCASSLAGANTDTQYFGPGTRLTVL.